This T cell receptor beta chain was identified during a study of blood T cell repertoires in COVID-19 (dated by TCRdb to the early 2020s). Concerning the study at large: The collaborator samples originated in the United States, Italy and Spain and spanned the acute and convalescent phases of COVID-19. The samples were drawn from two sources: the first 160 participants of the ongoing ImmuneRACE study, and fewer than 1,500 subjects contributed by 6 global collaborators. A de-identified subject ID, COVID-19 status, age in years and sex were almost always included in the sample metadata. The repertoires were released in a freely available public database intended as a resource for research on the immune response to SARS-CoV-2. Subjects who had been exposed to COVID-19, were actively infected with it, or had recovered from it provided the deeply sampled blood TCRbeta repertoires that made up the dataset. HLA class I and class II types, where available, came from metadata supplied by the sample provider rather than from assay-based typing. The material from the prospective study consisted of cDNA or gDNA derived from T cells, B-cell-depleted T cells, or PBMCs.

The CDR3 has 16 amino acids, counting the end cysteine and phenylalanine. Only CDR3 DNA is held: 48 bases, read in frame from base 1. The trim is 7 bases for V and 4 bases for J, with a gap of 22 bases between the germline ends. As encoded in the germline V gene (reference sequence), CDR1 is LNHDA while CDR2 is SQIVND. Paper-wide results and their limitations: Clinical and demographic metadata were provided uncurated, with the amount varying by source and participant.

Collaborating institutions collected whole blood in K2EDTA tubes following their own protocols. For TCRbeta analysis, collaborator samples were shipped as frozen whole blood, as isolated PBMCs, or as DNA extracted from either sample type. TCRbeta CDR3 regions were amplified from genomic DNA by means of the immunoSEQ Assay, a bias-controlled multiplex PCR. The source study handled its data this way. Nucleated cell counts per sample were estimated from amplification of reference gene primers within the assay. Sequence reads were collapsed and filtered to measure the absolute abundance of every unique TCRbeta CDR3 rearrangement. For each sample, productive Simpson clonality was calculated as the square root of Simpson's diversity index across productive rearrangements. The table was pulled from immuneACCESS by TCRdb, which kept in-frame rearrangements only. Such tables lose some clones; where checked, under half of the loss comes from unresolved V genes, and the rest has no known cause. V, J and clone size derive from that table, while D and trimming were established from the DNA sequence. This sample comprises roughly 90,000 clones, around 86% of them detected only once. The ten biggest clones cover 25% of the sample.

This clone was detected once. This receptor's antigen is unknown. No quality values exist for individual bases; no much larger clone is one base distant. Sequenced material: peripheral blood. In this chain, TRBV19 is recombined with TRBJ1-2; tentative D gene TRBD1, with 6 bases matching. The origin of this receptor is a human donor in a cohort sampled during active COVID-19. The CDR3 protein: CASTTATGNFFYGYTF. In nucleotides, the sequence is TGTGCCAGTACCACGGCTACAGGGAATTTTTTCTATGGCTACACCTTC.